This T cell receptor (beta chain) derives from a study of cytomegalovirus exposure and HLA in healthy donors. Study-wide points: What TCR beta sequences reportedly achieved was accurate prediction of HLA-A and HLA-B alleles in most subjects. Compared with the roughly 730-donor mean, an Asian-associated ancestry cluster reportedly had fewer N-insertions, according to a later analysis.

About this clone: Its antigen is still unknown.

The V end was cut by 6 bases, the J end by 4 bases, with 16 bases between. Per the germline V gene, CDR1 is PRHDT and CDR2 is FYEKMQ (reference sequence). The CDR3 consists of 15 residues. PCR involved 60 Vbeta and 13 Jbeta primers. Using immunoSEQ multiplex PCR, the repertoire was profiled, and TCRdb retains in-frame clones only, with some absent. The sample contains about 76,000 clones, about three quarters of which appear only once. The rearrangement joins TRBV13 to TRBJ1-3, with a tentative D call TRBD1 (6 bases). The receptor's source is a male donor in good health and CMV-seropositive. Material: PBMCs. The CDR3 is CASRPGHSRGNTIYF. The CDR3 DNA is TGTGCCAGCAGGCCGGGACACTCAAGAGGAAACACCATATATTTT.